This T cell receptor beta chain was sequenced during a study of blood T cell repertoires in COVID-19. Study details: T cells, B-cell-depleted T cells, or PBMCs supplied cDNA or gDNA.

Per the authors' pipeline: Nucleated cell counts were estimated from reference gene primer amplification. Sequenced by immunoSEQ multiplex PCR; TCRdb stores in-frame clones only, minus some. Clone size and the V and J calls come from that table; the DNA yielded D and trimming. Of roughly 250,000 clones in the sample, about 70% are singletons; the top ten hold approximately 3.2%. The germline V gene encodes CDR1 ENHRY and CDR2 SYGVKD. The CDR3 extends over 12 amino acids. V shed 8 bases and J shed 3 bases, with 8 bases lying between them. The material sequenced was peripheral blood. This TCR derives from a woman over 75 with acute or convalescent COVID-19. This sequence joins TRBV10-3 and TRBJ2-4; D not certain. The CDR3 DNA is TGTGCCATCGGGCCAGACAAAAACATTCAGTACTTC. Translated: CAIGPDKNIQYF.